This TCR beta chain was documented in a study of technical replicates of blood from a handful of donors. The table came from immunoSEQ multiplex PCR; TCRdb's copy has only in-frame clones and leaves some out. The data show approximately 12,000 clones, with about 90% seen just once and around 7.9% held by the top ten. The CDR3 has 14 residues. CDR1 is SEHNR, CDR2 FQNEAQ, per germline (reference sequence). V lost 0 bases and J lost 3, with 8 bases in between. This chain links TRBV7-9 with TRBJ1-1; D is undetermined. What was sequenced was PBMCs. This TCR was sampled from a human donor in good health. DNA for the CDR3: TGTGCCAGCAGCTTAGCGGGTCGGGACACTGAAGCTTTCTTT. It translates to CASSLAGRDTEAFF.